This TCR beta chain was captured by sequencing in a study of blood T cell repertoires in COVID-19. Across the study: Acute-phase and convalescent COVID-19 samples originated in the United States, Italy and Spain. Nucleic acid was either cDNA or gDNA, and it came from T cells, B-cell-depleted T cells, or PBMCs.

Sequencing was performed with immunoSEQ multiplex PCR; in TCRdb, only in-frame clones are kept and a portion is missing. The sample has fewer than 250,000 clones, approximately 86% seen once. The CDR3 is 13 amino acids. V was cut by 4 bases and J by 2 bases, with 9 bases left in between. Germline V gene sequence: CDR1 GTSNPN, CDR2 SVGIG (reference sequence). This sequence joins TRBV30 and TRBJ1-3; D gene ambiguous. This clonotype was obtained from a man aged 40-49 years with acute or convalescent COVID-19. Specimen: peripheral blood. The CDR3 coding sequence is TGTGCCTGGACGGTTCTTACTGGAAACACCATATATTTT. Its translation: CAWTVLTGNTIYF.